What follows describes a single TCR beta chain. Its antigen is not identified. The sample originates from a study of shared clonotypes between healthy human individuals. General study results and limits: Shared across a few donors were around 5% of the naive CD4 clonotypes. Non-shared clonotypes had lower generation probabilities than those shared by all four donors.

The authors ran the assay at deep level. In the study's own analysis: Because ImmunoSEQ provided only junction sequences with no quality scores, the filtering differed. Sequenced by immunoSEQ multiplex PCR; TCRdb stores in-frame clones only, minus some. That table supplies the V and J calls and clone size; D and trimming were determined from the DNA. The sample gives hundreds of thousands of clones, approximately 79% of which show up once; more than 1.5% is in the top ten. Germline CDR1 LNHDA, CDR2 SQIVND (reference sequence). The trim removed 5 bases at V and 4 bases at J, leaving 5 bases unmatched. This CDR3 spans 15 amino acids.

The sequence derives from a woman in her twenties or thirties in good health. Specimen: memory CD4+ T cells sorted from blood. Subset: CD45RA-negative fraction. This chain uses TRBV19 with TRBJ2-2, with 9 bases aligning to TRBD1. The CDR3 sequence is CASSQVTGGTGELFF. The CDR3, as DNA: TGTGCCAGTAGTCAAGTGACAGGGGGCACCGGGGAGCTGTTTTTT.